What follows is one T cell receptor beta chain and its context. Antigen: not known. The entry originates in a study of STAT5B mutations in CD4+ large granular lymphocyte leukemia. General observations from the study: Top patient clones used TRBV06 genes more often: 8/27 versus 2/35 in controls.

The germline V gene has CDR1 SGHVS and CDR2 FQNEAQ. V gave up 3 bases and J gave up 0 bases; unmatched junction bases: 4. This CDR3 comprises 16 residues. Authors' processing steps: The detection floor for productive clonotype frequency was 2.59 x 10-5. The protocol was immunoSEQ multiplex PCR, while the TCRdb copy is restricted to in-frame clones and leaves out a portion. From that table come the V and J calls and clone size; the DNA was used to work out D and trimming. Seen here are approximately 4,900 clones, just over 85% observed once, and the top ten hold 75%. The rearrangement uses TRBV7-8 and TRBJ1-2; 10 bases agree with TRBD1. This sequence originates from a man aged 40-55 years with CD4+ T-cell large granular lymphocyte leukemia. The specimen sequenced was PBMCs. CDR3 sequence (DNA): TGTGCCAGCAGCTTCCGGGACAGGGGAGCTAACTATGGCTACACCTTC. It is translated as CASSFRDRGANYGYTF. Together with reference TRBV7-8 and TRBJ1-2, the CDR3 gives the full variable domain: GAGVSQSPRYKVAKRGQDVALRCDPISGHVSLFWYQQALGQGPEFLTYFQNEAQLDKSGLPSDRFFAERPEGSVSTLKIQRTQQEDSAVYLCASSFRDRGANYGYTFGSGTRLTVV.